This TCR beta chain was documented in a study of blood T cell repertoires in COVID-19. Overall study context: Nucleic acid was either cDNA or gDNA, and it came from T cells, B-cell-depleted T cells, or PBMCs.

The CDR3 is made up of 11 amino acids. V lost 6 bases to trimming and J lost 2 bases, with 2 bases between them. Patients of the Seattle cohort, enrolled during active infection, were followed longitudinally. As handled by the study authors: Estimation of nucleated cell counts relied on the amplification of reference gene primers. Assay used: immunoSEQ multiplex PCR; TCRdb lists only in-frame clones, some missing. From that table come the V and J calls and clone size; the DNA was used to work out D and trimming. This sample has some 180,000 clones, with approximately 91% found just once. The chain has TRBV12-3 or TRBV12-4 and TRBJ2-1; D ambiguous. The sample consisted of peripheral blood. This TCR came from a man aged 18 to 29 with COVID-19, enrolled during active disease. In DNA form, the CDR3 reads TGTGCCAGCAGCACCTACAATGAGCAGTTCTTC. Translating it yields CASSTYNEQFF.